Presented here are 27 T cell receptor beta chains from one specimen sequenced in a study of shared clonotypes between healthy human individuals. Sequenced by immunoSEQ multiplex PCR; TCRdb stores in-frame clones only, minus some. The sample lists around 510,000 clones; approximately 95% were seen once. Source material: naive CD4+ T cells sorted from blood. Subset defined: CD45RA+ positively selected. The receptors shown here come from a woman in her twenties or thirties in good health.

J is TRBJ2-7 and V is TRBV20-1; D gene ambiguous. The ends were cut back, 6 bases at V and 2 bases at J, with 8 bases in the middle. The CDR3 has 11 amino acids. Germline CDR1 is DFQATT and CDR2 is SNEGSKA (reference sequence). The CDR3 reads CSAITTYEQYF. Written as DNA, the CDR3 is TGCAGTGCGATCACAACCTACGAGCAGTACTTC.

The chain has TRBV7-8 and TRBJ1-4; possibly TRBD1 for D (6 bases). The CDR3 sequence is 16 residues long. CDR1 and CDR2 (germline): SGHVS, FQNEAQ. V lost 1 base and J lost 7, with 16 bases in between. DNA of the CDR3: TGTGCCAGCAGCTTAGTGCAGGGGAAGGGGGTTGAAAAACTGTTTTTT. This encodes CASSLVQGKGVEKLFF.

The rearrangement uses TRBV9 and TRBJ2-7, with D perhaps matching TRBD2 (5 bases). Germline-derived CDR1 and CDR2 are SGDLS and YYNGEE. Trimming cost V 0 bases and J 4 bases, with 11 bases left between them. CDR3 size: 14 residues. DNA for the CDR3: TGTGCCAGCAGCGTAGAACTAGACGGGTACGAGCAGTACTTC. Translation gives CASSVELDGYEQYF. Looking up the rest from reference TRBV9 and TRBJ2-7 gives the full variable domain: DSGVTQTPKHLITATGQRVTLRCSPRSGDLSVYWYQQSLDQGLQFLIQYYNGEERAKGNILERFSAQQFPDLHSELNLSSLELGDSALYFCASSVELDGYEQYFGPGTRLTVT.

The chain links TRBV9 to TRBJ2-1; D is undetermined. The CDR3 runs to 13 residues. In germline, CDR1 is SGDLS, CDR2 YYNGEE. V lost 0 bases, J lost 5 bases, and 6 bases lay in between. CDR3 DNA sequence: TGTGCCAGCAGCGTAGGAGGTAACAATGAGCAGTTCTTC. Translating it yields CASSVGGNNEQFF.

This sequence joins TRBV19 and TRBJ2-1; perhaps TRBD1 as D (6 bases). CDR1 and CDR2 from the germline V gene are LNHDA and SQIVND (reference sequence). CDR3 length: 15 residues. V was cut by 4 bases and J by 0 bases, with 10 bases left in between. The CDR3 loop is CASSTSQGSYNEQFF. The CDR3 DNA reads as TGTGCCAGTAGTACGTCACAGGGCTCCTACAATGAGCAGTTCTTC.

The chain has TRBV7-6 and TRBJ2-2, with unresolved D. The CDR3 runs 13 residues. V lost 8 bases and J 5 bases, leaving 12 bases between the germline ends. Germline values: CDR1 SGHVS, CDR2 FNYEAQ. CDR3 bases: TGTGCCAGCTCCTCTCCCAGTACCGGGGAGCTGTTTTTT. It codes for CASSSPSTGELFF.

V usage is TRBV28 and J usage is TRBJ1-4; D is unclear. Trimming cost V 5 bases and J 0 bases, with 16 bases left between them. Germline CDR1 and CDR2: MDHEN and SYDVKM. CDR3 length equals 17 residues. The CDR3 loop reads CASSQPRLGTTNEKLFF. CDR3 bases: TGTGCCAGCAGTCAGCCCAGGCTGGGAACAACTAATGAAAAACTGTTTTTT.

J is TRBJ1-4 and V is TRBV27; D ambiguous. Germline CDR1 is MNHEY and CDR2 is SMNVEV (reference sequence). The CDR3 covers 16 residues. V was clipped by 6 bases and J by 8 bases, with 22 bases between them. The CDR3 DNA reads TGTGCCAGCAGGGAAAGCGGTTCGGGAGGGTTCGAAAAACTGTTTTTT. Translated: CASRESGSGGFEKLFF.

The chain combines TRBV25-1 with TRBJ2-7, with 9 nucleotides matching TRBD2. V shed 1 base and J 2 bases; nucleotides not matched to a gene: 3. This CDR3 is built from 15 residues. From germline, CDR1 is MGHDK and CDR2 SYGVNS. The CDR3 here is CASSEFASGTYEQYF. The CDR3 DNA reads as TGTGCCAGCAGTGAATTCGCTAGCGGGACCTACGAGCAGTACTTC.

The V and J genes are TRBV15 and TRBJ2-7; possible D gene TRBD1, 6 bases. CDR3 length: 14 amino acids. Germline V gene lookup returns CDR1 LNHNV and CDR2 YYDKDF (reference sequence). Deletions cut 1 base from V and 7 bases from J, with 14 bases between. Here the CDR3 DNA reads TGTGCCACCAGCAGAGTCTCAGGGGTGAGTGAGCAGTACTTC. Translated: CATSRVSGVSEQYF.

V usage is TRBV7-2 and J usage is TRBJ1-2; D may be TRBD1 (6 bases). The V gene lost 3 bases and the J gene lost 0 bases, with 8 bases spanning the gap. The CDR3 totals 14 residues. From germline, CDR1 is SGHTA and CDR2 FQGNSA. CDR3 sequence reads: CASSFQGTNYGYTF. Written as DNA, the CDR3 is TGTGCCAGCAGCTTTCAGGGGACTAACTATGGCTACACCTTC. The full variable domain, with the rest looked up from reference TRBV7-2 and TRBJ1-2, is GAGVSQSPSNKVTEKGKDVELRCDPISGHTALYWYRQSLGQGLEFLIYFQGNSAPDKSGLPSDRFSAERTGGSVSTLTIQRTQQEDSAVYLCASSFQGTNYGYTFGSGTRLTVV.

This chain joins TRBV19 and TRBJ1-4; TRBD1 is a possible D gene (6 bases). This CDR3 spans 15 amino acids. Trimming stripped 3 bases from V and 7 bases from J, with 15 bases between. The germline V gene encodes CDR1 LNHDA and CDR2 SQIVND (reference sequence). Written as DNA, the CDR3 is TGTGCCAGTAGTATCCGGGACACCCCAGGTGAAAAACTGTTTTTT. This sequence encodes CASSIRDTPGEKLFF.

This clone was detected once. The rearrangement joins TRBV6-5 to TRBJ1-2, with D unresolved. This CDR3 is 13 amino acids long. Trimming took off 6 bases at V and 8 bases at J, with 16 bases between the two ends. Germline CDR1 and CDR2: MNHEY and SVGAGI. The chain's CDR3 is CASRLLSRRGYTF. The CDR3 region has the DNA TGTGCCAGCAGGCTTCTAAGCCGGAGAGGCTACACCTTC.

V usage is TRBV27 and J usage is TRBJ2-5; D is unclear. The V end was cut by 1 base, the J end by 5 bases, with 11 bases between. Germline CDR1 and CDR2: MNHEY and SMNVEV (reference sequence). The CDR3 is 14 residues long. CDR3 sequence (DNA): TGTGCCAGCAGTTTATTCACCGATTGGGAGACCCAGTACTTC. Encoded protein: CASSLFTDWETQYF.

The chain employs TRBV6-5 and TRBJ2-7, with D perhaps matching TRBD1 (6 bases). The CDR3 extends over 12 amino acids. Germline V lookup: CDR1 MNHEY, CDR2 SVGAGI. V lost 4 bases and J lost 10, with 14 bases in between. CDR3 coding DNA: TGTGCCAGCAGTTCAGGGGACCAAATTCAGTACTTC. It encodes CASSSGDQIQYF.

The CDR3 region has the DNA TGTGCCAGCTCACTTGGCCTGTTAGCCTGGGAGGACGAGCAGTACTTC. Its translation is CASSLGLLAWEDEQYF. The chain combines TRBV18 with TRBJ2-7, with D possibly being TRBD2 (6 bases). The CDR3 sequence is 16 residues long. Looked up from germline, CDR1 is KGHSH and CDR2 is LQKENI. V was pared by 4 bases and J by 5 bases, with 21 bases between.

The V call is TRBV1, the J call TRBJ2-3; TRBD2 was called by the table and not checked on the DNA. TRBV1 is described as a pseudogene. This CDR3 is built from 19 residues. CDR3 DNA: TGCACCAGCAGCCAAGATAGGATGCGGGAGGACCCTAGCACAGATACGCAGTATTTT. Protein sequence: CTSSQDRMREDPSTDTQYF.

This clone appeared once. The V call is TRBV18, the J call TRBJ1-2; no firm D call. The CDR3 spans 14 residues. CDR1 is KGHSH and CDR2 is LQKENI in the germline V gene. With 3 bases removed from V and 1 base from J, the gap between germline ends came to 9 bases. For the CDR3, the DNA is TGTGCCAGCTCACCCCCCGGTCATAACTATGGCTACACCTTC. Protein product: CASSPPGHNYGYTF.

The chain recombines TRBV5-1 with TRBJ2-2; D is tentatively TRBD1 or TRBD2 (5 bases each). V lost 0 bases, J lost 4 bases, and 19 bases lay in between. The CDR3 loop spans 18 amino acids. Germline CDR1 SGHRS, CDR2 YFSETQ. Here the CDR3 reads CASSLVSGISVGTGELFF. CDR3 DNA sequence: TGCGCCAGCAGCTTGGTCTCAGGGATTAGCGTTGGCACCGGGGAGCTGTTTTTT.

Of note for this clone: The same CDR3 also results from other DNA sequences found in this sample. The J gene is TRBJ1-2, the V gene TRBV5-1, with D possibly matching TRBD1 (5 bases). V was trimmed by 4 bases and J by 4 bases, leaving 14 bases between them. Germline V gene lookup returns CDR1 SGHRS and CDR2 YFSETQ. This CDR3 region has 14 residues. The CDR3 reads CASSDGGDSYGYTF. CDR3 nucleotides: TGCGCCAGCAGCGACGGCGGAGACAGCTATGGCTACACCTTC.

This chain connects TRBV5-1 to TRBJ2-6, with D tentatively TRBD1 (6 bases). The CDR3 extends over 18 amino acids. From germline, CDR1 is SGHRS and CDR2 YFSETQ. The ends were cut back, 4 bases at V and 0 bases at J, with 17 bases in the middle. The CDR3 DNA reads TGCGCCAGCAGCCAAGGGACAATTCTAAGCTCTGGGGCCAACGTCCTGACTTTC. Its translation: CASSQGTILSSGANVLTF.

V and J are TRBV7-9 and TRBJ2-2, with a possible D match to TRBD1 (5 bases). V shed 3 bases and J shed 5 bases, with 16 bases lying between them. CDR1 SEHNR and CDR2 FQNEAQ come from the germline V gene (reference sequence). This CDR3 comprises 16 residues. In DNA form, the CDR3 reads TGTGCCAGCAGCTTCCAGGGTGTTCTTAGGACCGGGGAGCTGTTTTTT. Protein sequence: CASSFQGVLRTGELFF.

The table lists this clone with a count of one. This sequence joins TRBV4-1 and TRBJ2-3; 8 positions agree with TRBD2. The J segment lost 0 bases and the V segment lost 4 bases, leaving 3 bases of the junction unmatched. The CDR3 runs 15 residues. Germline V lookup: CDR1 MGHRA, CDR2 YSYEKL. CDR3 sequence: CASSLSGESTDTQYF. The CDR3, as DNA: TGCGCCAGCAGCCTTAGCGGGGAGAGCACAGATACGCAGTATTTT.

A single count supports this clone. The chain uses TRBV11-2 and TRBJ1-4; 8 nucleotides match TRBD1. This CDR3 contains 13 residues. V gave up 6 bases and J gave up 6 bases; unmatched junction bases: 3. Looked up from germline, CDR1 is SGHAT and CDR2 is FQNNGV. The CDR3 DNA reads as TGTGCCAGCAGGACAGGGGCGCATGAAAAACTGTTTTTT. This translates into CASRTGAHEKLFF.

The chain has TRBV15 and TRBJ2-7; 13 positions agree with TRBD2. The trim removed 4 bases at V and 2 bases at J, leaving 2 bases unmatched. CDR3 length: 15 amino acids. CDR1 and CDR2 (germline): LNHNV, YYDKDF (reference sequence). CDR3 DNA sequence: TGTGCCACCAGCATCGGACTAGCGGGAGCCTACGAGCAGTACTTC. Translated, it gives CATSIGLAGAYEQYF.

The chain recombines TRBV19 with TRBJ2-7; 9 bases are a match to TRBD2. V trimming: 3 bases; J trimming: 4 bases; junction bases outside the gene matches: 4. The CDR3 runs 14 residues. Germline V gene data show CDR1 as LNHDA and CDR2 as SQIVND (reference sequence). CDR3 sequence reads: CASSMVGLAYEQYF. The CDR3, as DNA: TGTGCCAGTAGTATGGTTGGACTAGCGTACGAGCAGTACTTC.

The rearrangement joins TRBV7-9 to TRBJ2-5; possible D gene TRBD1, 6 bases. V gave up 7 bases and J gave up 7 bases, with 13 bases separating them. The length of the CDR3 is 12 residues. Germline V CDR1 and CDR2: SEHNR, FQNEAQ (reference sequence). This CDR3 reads CASKRAGVTQYF. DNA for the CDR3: TGTGCCAGCAAACGGGCAGGGGTGACCCAGTACTTC.